The entry below gives a single T cell receptor beta chain sequence along with its context. CDR1 and CDR2 (germline): SGHDN, FVKESK. J lost 4 bases, V lost 3 bases, and 7 bases had no gene match. CDR3 length: 15 residues. Assay used: immunoSEQ multiplex PCR; TCRdb lists only in-frame clones, some missing. The data contain some 160,000 clones, approximately 91% of them singletons. The data derive from a study of blood T cell repertoires in COVID-19. Study as a whole: Researchers got acute and convalescent COVID-19 samples from the United States, Italy and Spain. PBMCs, B-cell-depleted T cells, or T cells were the source of the cDNA or gDNA that made up the material.

The sequence came from a man aged 18 to 30 with acute or convalescent COVID-19. Input material: peripheral blood. V usage is TRBV14 and J usage is TRBJ1-2; 8 bases agree with TRBD1. The CDR3 coding sequence is TGTGCCAGCAGCCAGAGAAGGACAGGGAGCTATGGCTACACCTTC. Protein: CASSQRRTGSYGYTF.